One sample yielded the 18 T cell receptor beta chains listed below, sequenced in a study of T cells in Graves' hyperthyroidism and ophthalmopathy. The source material, RNA transcripts, was used to amplify TCR beta CDR3 regions. TCR CDR3 regions were first amplified by RT-PCR with HTBI primers. TCRdb used MiXCR to reprocess the multiplex PCR reads, holding one entry per CDR3 protein. The sample includes hundreds of thousands of distinct CDR3 sequences, over 15% of them seen just once. Sequences were obtained from blood. The receptor set was obtained from a woman between 18 and 29 years old with Graves' hyperthyroidism.

The rearrangement links TRBV12-3 or TRBV12-4 to TRBJ2-5; 7 nucleotides align to TRBD1. J lost 7 bases, V lost 5 bases, and 4 bases had no gene match. This CDR3 region has 12 residues. CDR3 bases: TGTGCCAGCAGTATAGGGGGCGTGACCCAGTACTTC. It codes for CASSIGGVTQYF.

This clonotype was seen repeatedly, ten times or more. The chain carries TRBV20-1 and TRBJ2-7; 10 bases are a match to TRBD2. Germline lookup yields CDR1 DFQATT and CDR2 SNEGSKA (reference sequence). V gave up 3 bases and J gave up 1 base; unmatched junction bases: 6. The CDR3 has 15 residues. The CDR3 sequence is CSARDLLAGSYEQYF. Here the CDR3 DNA reads TGCAGTGCTAGGGACCTACTAGCGGGATCCTACGAGCAGTACTTC.

This clonotype was counted a few times. The chain employs TRBV19 and TRBJ2-2, with D tentatively TRBD2 (5 bases). V was clipped by 5 bases and J by 2 bases, with 18 bases between them. In germline, CDR1 is LNHDA, CDR2 SQIVND (reference sequence). CDR3 size: 17 residues. For the CDR3, the DNA is TGTGCCAGTAGTCGACGAGGGTCGGCTTCCAACACCGGGGAGCTGTTTTTT. It yields the protein CASSRRGSASNTGELFF.

This clonotype was detected a few times. The chain recombines TRBV6-2 or TRBV6-3 with TRBJ1-5; D is ambiguous. Per the germline V gene, CDR1 is MNHEY and CDR2 is SVGEGT. The CDR3 is 13 residues long. V lost 5 bases and J lost 7, with 12 bases in between. The CDR3 sequence: CASSHTEVQPQHF. The DNA for the CDR3 is TGTGCCAGCAGTCACACAGAGGTCCAGCCCCAGCATTTT.

This clonotype was picked up many times. The CDR3 nucleotides read TGTGCCATCAGTGGAGAGACAGGGCACGAGCAGTACTTC. Its protein product is CAISGETGHEQYF. The chain joins TRBV10-3 to TRBJ2-7; 7 bases fit TRBD1. V trimming: 4 bases; J trimming: 5 bases; junction bases outside the gene matches: 5. CDR1 and CDR2 from the germline V gene are ENHRY and SYGVKD. This CDR3 spans 13 amino acids.

This clonotype was detected a few times. CDR3 bases: TGTGCCAGCAGTATGACTAGAGACAATGAGCAGTTCTTC. It yields the protein CASSMTRDNEQFF. This chain links TRBV7-2 with TRBJ2-1, with D perhaps matching TRBD2 (6 bases). CDR1 and CDR2 (germline): SGHTA, FQGNSA. This CDR3 comprises 13 residues. Trimming shortened V by 6 bases and J by 5 bases, and 11 bases separated the two germline ends. Full variable domain (remainder filled in from reference TRBV7-2 and TRBJ2-1): GAGVSQSPSNKVTEKGKDVELRCDPISGHTALYWYRQSLGQGLEFLIYFQGNSAPDKSGLPSDRFSAERTGGSVSTLTIQRTQQEDSAVYLCASSMTRDNEQFFGPGTRLTVL.

The V and J genes are TRBV27 and TRBJ1-2, with 8 bases aligning to TRBD1. The CDR3 consists of 17 residues. CDR1 MNHEY and CDR2 SMNVEV come from the germline V gene (reference sequence). The V gene end was trimmed by 6 bases and the J gene end by 8 bases; junction bases not matched to a gene: 20. The CDR3 nucleotides read TGTGCCAGCAGCGACCTCGGACAGGGCTGGAGTCGTGGCGGCTACACCTTC. It codes for CASSDLGQGWSRGGYTF.

The table lists this clonotype with many counts. The chain carries TRBV12-3 or TRBV12-4 and TRBJ1-5; no definite D call. Trimming cost V 6 bases and J 0 bases, with 12 bases left between them. This CDR3 has 15 amino acids. Here the CDR3 DNA reads TGTGCCAGCAGCTTGGGCCGTTATAGCAATCAGCCCCAGCATTTT. Its translation is CASSLGRYSNQPQHF.

This clonotype was seen a few times. V gene TRBV7-3 combines with J gene TRBJ2-5; 9 nucleotides align to TRBD2. With 5 bases clipped from V and 9 bases from J, the junction kept 10 bases outside the gene matches. This CDR3 comprises 14 residues. The germline gives CDR1 SGHTA, CDR2 FQGTGA. CDR3: CASSPASGIGAQYF. The CDR3, as DNA: TGTGCCAGCAGCCCGGCTAGCGGGATAGGGGCCCAGTACTTC. The variable domain in full, with the rest retrieved from reference TRBV7-3 and TRBJ2-5, is GAGVSQTPSNKVTEKGKYVELRCDPISGHTALYWYRQSLGQGPEFLIYFQGTGAADDSGLPNDRFFAVRPEGSVSTLKIQRTERGDSAVYLCASSPASGIGAQYFGPGTRLLVL.

This clonotype was seen a handful of times. The chain combines TRBV12-3 or TRBV12-4 with TRBJ2-6; D gene ambiguous. This CDR3 region has 16 residues. V gave up 1 base and J gave up 0 bases, with 7 bases separating them. This CDR3 reads CASSLGQTSGANVLTF. CDR3 nucleotides: TGTGCCAGCAGTTTAGGGCAGACCTCTGGGGCCAACGTCCTGACTTTC.

This chain connects TRBV20-1 to TRBJ1-2; 8 bases fit TRBD1. Germline V CDR1 and CDR2: DFQATT, SNEGSKA (reference sequence). The CDR3 covers 13 residues. The V segment lost 6 bases and the J segment 0 bases; nucleotides outside the gene matches: 3. CDR3 loop: CSATTGANYGYTF. The DNA of the CDR3 is TGCAGTGCCACGACAGGGGCTAACTATGGCTACACCTTC.

A few counts support this clonotype. J is TRBJ2-2 and V is TRBV14; TRBD2 matches 9 bases. Trimming removed 4 bases from V and 5 bases from J; junction bases left unmatched: 2. CDR3 length: 14 residues. Germline CDR1 SGHDN, CDR2 FVKESK. This chain's CDR3 is CASSRLAVTGELFF. CDR3 coding DNA: TGTGCCAGCAGCCGACTAGCGGTTACCGGGGAGCTGTTTTTT.

This clonotype was seen only a few times. The genes are TRBV5-1 and TRBJ1-5; tentative D call: TRBD1 (6 bases). Trimming stripped 0 bases from V and 10 bases from J, with 14 bases between. CDR1 and CDR2 from the germline V gene are SGHRS and YFSETQ. There are 14 residues in the CDR3. The CDR3, as DNA: TGCGCCAGCAGCTTGGAAGGGGGGCGGTATCCCCAGCATTTT. Amino acids: CASSLEGGRYPQHF.

This clonotype was observed many times. V gene TRBV11-2 combines with J gene TRBJ2-5; 11 nucleotides line up with TRBD2. V lost 0 bases to trimming and J lost 2 bases; unmatched junction nucleotides: 5. The CDR3 runs 17 residues. CDR1 is SGHAT, CDR2 FQNNGV, per germline. CDR3 sequence reads: CASSLDVRTSGQETQYF. In DNA, the CDR3 is TGTGCCAGCAGCTTAGATGTACGGACTAGCGGGCAAGAGACCCAGTACTTC.

The sample holds many counts of this clonotype. The chain has TRBV12-3 or TRBV12-4 and TRBJ1-1; possibly TRBD1 for D (5 bases). The V end lost 5 bases, the J end lost 0 bases, and 10 bases lay between the germline ends. The CDR3 extends over 14 amino acids. The CDR3 DNA follows: TGTGCCAGCAGTCACGGGACGTTGAACACTGAAGCTTTCTTT. This gives the protein CASSHGTLNTEAFF.

This clonotype was recorded many times. The rearrangement links TRBV28 to TRBJ2-4; D is unclear. This CDR3 comprises 15 residues. V was pared by 3 bases and J by 2 bases, with 11 bases between. Germline CDR1 MDHEN, CDR2 SYDVKM. CDR3 region: CASSLASLTKNIQYF. The DNA of the CDR3 is TGTGCCAGCAGTTTGGCCTCCCTGACCAAAAACATTCAGTACTTC.

This chain uses TRBV27 with TRBJ2-3, with D unresolved. Germline V gives CDR1 MNHEY, CDR2 SMNVEV (reference sequence). The CDR3 sequence is 13 residues long. Trimming shortened V by 3 bases and J by 2 bases, and 6 bases separated the two germline ends. CDR3 loop: CASSLRITDTQYF. As DNA, the CDR3 is TGTGCCAGCAGTTTGCGGATCACAGATACGCAGTATTTT.

This clonotype was detected ten times or more. This chain links TRBV13 with TRBJ2-3; perhaps TRBD2 as D (6 bases). The CDR3 covers 15 residues. The germline CDR1 and CDR2 sequences are PRHDT and FYEKMQ (reference sequence). The germline V and J ends were trimmed by 4 bases and 0 bases, with 11 bases remaining between them. CDR3 protein: CASSSPSGSTDTQYF. CDR3 in DNA: TGTGCCAGCAGCTCGCCCAGCGGGAGCACAGATACGCAGTATTTT.